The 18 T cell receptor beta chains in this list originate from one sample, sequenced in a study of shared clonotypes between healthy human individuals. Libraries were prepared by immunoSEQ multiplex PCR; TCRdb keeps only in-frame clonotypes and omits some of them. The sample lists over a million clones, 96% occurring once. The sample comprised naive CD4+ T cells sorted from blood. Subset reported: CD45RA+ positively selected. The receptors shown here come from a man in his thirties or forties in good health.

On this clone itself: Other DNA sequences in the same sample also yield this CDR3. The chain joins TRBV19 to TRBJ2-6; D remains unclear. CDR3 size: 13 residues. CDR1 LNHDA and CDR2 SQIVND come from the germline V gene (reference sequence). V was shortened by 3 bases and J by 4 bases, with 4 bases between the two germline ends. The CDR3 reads CASSILGANVLTF. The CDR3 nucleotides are TGTGCCAGTAGTATTCTCGGGGCCAACGTCCTGACTTTC.

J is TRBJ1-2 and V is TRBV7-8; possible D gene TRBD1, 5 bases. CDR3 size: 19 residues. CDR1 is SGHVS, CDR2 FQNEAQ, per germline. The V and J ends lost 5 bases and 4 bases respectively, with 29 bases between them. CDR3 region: CASSPTPPGPTKIGYGYTF. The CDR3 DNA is TGTGCCAGCAGCCCAACACCTCCGGGACCCACTAAAATCGGCTATGGCTACACCTTC.

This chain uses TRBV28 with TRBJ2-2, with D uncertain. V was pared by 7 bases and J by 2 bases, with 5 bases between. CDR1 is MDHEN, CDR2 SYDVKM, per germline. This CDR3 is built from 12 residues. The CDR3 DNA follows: TGTGCCAGCATAACTAACACCGGGGAGCTGTTTTTT. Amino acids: CASITNTGELFF.

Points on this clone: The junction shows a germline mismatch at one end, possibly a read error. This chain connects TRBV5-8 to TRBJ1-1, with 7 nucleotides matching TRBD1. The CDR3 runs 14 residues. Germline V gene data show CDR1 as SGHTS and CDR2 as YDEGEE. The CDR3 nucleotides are TGTGCCAACAGCATCGGGGACAGCGCCCTGGGAGCTTTCTTT. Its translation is CANSIGDSALGAFF.

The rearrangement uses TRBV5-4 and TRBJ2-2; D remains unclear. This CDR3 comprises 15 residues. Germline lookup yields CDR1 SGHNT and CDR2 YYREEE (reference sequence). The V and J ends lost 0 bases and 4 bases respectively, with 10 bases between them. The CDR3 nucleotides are TGTGCCAGCAGCTTGGGGGCCAGCGCCACCGGGGAGCTGTTTTTT. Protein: CASSLGASATGELFF.

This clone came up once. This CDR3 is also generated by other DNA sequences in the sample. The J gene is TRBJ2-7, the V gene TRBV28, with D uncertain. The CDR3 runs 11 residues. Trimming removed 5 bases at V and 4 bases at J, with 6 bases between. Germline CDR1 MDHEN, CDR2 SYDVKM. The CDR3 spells CASSVAYEQYF. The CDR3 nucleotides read TGTGCCAGCAGTGTAGCTTACGAGCAGTACTTC.

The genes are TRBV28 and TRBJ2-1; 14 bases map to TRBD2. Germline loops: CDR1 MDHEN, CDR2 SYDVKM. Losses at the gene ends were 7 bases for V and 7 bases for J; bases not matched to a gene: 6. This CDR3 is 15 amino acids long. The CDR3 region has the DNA TGTGCCAGCATTACCGGGACTAGCGGGAGTAATGAGCAGTTCTTC. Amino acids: CASITGTSGSNEQFF.

The CDR3 DNA is TGTGCCACCAGCAGAGAAGTAGATCAGCCCCAGCATTTT. Its translation: CATSREVDQPQHF. The chain carries TRBV15 and TRBJ1-5; D not resolved. The CDR3 is 13 residues long. Trimming left V 0 bases short and J 5 bases short, with 5 bases between. Looked up from germline, CDR1 is LNHNV and CDR2 is YYDKDF (reference sequence). Together with reference TRBV15 and TRBJ1-5, the CDR3 gives the full variable domain: DAMVIQNPRYQVTQFGKPVTLSCSQTLNHNVMYWYQQKSSQAPKLLFHYYDKDFNNEADTPDNFQSRRPNTSFCFLDIRSPGLGDTAMYLCATSREVDQPQHFGDGTRLSIL.

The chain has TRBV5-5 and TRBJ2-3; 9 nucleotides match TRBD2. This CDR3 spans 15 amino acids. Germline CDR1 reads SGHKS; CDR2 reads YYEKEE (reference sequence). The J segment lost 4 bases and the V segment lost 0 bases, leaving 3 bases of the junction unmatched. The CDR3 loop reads CASSLGRTSADTQYF. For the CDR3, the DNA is TGTGCCAGCAGCTTGGGTCGGACTAGCGCAGATACGCAGTATTTT.

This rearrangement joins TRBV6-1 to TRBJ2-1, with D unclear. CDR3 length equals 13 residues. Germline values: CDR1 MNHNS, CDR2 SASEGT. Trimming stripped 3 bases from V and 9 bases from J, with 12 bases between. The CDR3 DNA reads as TGTGCCAGCAGTGATAGACTTTCGGGTGAGCAGTTCTTC. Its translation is CASSDRLSGEQFF.

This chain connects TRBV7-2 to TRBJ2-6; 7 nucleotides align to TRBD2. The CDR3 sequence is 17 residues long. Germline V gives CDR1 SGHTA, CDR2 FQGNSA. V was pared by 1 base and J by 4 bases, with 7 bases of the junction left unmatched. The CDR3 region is CASSLEAGARGANVLTF. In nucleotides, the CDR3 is TGTGCCAGCAGCTTAGAGGCGGGAGCGAGGGGGGCCAACGTCCTGACTTTC.

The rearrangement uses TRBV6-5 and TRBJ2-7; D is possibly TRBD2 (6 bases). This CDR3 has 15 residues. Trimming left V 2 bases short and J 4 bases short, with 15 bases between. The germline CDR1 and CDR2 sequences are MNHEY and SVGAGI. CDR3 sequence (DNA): TGTGCCAGCAGTTACAGTGCGGGACTGGGATACGAGCAGTACTTC. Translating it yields CASSYSAGLGYEQYF.

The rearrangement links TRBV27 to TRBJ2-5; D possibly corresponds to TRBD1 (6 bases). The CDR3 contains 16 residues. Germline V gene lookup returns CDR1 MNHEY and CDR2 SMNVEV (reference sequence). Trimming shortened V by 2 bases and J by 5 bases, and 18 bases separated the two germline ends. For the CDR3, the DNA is TGTGCCAGCAGTTTAGGCTCAGGGGCCCGTGGGGAGACCCAGTACTTC. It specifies CASSLGSGARGETQYF.

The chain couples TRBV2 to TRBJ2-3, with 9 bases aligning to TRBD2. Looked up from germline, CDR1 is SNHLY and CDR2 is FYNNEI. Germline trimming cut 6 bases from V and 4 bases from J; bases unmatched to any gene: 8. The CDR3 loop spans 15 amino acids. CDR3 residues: CASSGTSISADTQYF. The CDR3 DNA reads TGTGCCAGCAGCGGGACTAGCATTTCAGCAGATACGCAGTATTTT.

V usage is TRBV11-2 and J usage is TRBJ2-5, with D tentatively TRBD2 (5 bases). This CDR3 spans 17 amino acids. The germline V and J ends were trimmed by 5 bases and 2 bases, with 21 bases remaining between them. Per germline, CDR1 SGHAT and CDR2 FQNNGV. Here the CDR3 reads CASSRTGGGYRQETQYF. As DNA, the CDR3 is TGTGCCAGCAGCAGAACCGGTGGCGGGTACAGACAAGAGACCCAGTACTTC.

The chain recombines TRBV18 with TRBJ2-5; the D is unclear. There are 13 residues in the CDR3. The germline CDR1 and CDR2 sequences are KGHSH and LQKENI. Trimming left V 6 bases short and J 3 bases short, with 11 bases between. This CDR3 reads CASSETTKETQYF. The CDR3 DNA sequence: TGTGCCAGCTCCGAAACTACCAAAGAGACCCAGTACTTC.

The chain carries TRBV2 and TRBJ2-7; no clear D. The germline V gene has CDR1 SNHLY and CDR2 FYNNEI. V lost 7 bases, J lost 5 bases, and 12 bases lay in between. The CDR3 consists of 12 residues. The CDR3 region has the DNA TGTGCCAGCAACTATCACGGGCACGAGCAGTACTTC. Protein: CASNYHGHEQYF.

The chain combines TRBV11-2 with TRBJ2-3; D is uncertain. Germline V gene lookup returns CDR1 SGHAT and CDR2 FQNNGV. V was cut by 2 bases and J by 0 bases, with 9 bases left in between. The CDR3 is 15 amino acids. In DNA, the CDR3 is TGTGCCAGCAGCTTATCCCCGGTCAGCACAGATACGCAGTATTTT. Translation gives CASSLSPVSTDTQYF.